Shown below are 4 T cell receptor beta chains from a single sample sequenced in a study of technical replicates of blood from a handful of donors. Clones were read by immunoSEQ multiplex PCR, and TCRdb kept only the in-frame ones, dropping some. The sample consists of about 80,000 clones, 91% of them appearing once. Sequenced material: T cells isolated from PBMCs. The receptors were sampled from a human donor in good health.

The V call is TRBV29-1, the J call TRBJ1-2; 7 nucleotides align to TRBD1. This CDR3 spans 16 amino acids. Trimming took 3 bases from V and 6 from J; bases not matched to a gene: 16. Per germline, CDR1 SQVTM and CDR2 ANQGSEA. The CDR3 sequence is CSVDYRGKVESNGYTF. The CDR3 DNA is TGCAGCGTTGATTACAGGGGAAAGGTCGAATCTAATGGCTACACCTTC.

This clone was picked up one time. The gene calls are TRBV5-4 and TRBJ2-3; TRBD1 is a possible D gene (6 bases). This CDR3 contains 15 residues. V was clipped by 0 bases and J by 2 bases, with 10 bases between them. The germline gives CDR1 SGHNT, CDR2 YYREEE (reference sequence). This chain's CDR3 is CASSLDRDLTDTQYF. As DNA, the CDR3 is TGTGCCAGCAGCTTGGACAGGGATCTCACAGATACGCAGTATTTT.

This clone was seen just once. The V and J genes are TRBV19 and TRBJ1-5, with D uncertain. V was pared by 5 bases and J by 0 bases, with 14 bases between. The V gene's germline CDR1 is LNHDA and CDR2 SQIVND (reference sequence). The CDR3 spans 16 residues. CDR3 nucleotides: TGTGCCAGTAGTGTGGGCTCCGGTTTTAGCAATCAGCCCCAGCATTTT. Translated, it gives CASSVGSGFSNQPQHF.

This rearrangement joins TRBV13 to TRBJ2-7; 7 bases map to TRBD1. The CDR3 length is 14 residues. J gave up 2 bases and V 5 bases, and 6 bases lay outside the gene matches. The germline V gene encodes CDR1 PRHDT and CDR2 FYEKMQ (reference sequence). The CDR3 DNA is TGTGCCAGCAGCCCACAGGGACAGCCCTACGAGCAGTACTTC. Translating it yields CASSPQGQPYEQYF.